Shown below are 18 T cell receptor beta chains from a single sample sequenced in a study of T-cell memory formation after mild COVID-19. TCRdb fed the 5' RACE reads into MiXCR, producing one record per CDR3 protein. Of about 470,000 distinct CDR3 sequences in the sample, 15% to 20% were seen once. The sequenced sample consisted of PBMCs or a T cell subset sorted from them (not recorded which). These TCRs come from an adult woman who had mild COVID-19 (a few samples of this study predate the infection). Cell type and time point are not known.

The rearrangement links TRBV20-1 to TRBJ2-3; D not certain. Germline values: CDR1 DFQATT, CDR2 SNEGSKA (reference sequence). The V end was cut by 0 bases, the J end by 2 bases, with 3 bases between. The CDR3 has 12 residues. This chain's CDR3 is CSARDLTDTQYF. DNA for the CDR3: TGCAGTGCTAGAGACCTCACAGATACGCAGTATTTT.

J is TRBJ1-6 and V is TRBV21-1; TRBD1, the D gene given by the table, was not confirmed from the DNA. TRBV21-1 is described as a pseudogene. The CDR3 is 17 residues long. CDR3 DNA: TGTGCCAGCAGCAAAGGGGAAAGGACAAGGGCAAACTCACCCCTCCACTTT. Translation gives CASSKGERTRANSPLHF.

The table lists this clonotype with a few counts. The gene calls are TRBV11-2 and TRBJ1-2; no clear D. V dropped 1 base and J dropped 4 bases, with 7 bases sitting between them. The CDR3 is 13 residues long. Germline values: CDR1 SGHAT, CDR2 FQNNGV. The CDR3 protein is CASSLVPVYGYTF. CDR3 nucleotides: TGTGCCAGCAGCTTAGTCCCCGTCTATGGCTACACCTTC.

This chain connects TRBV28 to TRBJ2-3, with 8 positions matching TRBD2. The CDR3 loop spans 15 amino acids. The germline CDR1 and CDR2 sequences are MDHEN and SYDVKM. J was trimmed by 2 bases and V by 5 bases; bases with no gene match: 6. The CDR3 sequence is CASSATSGFTDTQYF. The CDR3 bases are TGTGCCAGCAGTGCCACTAGCGGATTCACAGATACGCAGTATTTT.

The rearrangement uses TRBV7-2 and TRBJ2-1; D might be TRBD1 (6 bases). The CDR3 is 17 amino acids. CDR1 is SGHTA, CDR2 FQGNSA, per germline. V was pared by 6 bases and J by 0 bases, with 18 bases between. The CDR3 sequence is CASRGATARSSYNEQFF. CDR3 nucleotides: TGTGCCAGCAGGGGGGCCACCGCAAGGAGCTCCTACAATGAGCAGTTCTTC.

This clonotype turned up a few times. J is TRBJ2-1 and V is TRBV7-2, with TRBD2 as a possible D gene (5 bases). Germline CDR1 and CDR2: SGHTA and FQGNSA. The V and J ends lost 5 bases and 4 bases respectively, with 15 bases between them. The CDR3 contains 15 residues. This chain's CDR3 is CASSPTPGLYNEQFF. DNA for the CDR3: TGTGCCAGCAGCCCAACCCCGGGATTGTACAATGAGCAGTTCTTC.

The CDR3 nucleotides read TGCAGCGTGAGACCCCTGTCTCTCTACAATGAGCAGTTCTTC. Translating gives CSVRPLSLYNEQFF. The chain carries TRBV29-1 and TRBJ2-1; no clear D. Germline-derived CDR1 and CDR2 are SQVTM and ANQGSEA. V gave up 6 bases and J gave up 3 bases, with 15 bases separating them. The CDR3 length is 14 residues.

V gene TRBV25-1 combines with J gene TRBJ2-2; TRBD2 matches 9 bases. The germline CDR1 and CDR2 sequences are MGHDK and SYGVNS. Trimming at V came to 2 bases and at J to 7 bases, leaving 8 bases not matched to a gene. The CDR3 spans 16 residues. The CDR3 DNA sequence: TGTGCCAGCAGTGAAGGTAGCGGGAGTTATTTCGGGGAGCTGTTTTTT. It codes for CASSEGSGSYFGELFF.

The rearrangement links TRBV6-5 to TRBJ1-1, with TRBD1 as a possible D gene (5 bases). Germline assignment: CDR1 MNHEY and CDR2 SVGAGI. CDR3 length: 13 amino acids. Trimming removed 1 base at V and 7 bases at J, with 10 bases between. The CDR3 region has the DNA TGTGCCAGCAGTTACTTCCGGGACGGTGAAGCTTTCTTT. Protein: CASSYFRDGEAFF.

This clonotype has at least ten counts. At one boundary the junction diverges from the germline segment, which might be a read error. DNA of the CDR3: TGCGCCAGCAGCCTGGGACAGGGGGCTCGCGAGCAGTACTTC. It encodes CASSLGQGAREQYF. The chain recombines TRBV13 with TRBJ2-7; 12 positions match TRBD1. In germline, CDR1 is PRHDT, CDR2 FYEKMQ (reference sequence). This CDR3 contains 14 residues. Complete variable domain (other parts from reference TRBV13 and TRBJ2-7): AAGVIQSPRHLIKEKRETATLKCYPIPRHDTVYWYQQGPGQDPQFLISFYEKMQSDKGSIPDRFSAQQFSDYHSELNMSSLELGDSALYFCASSLGQGAREQYFGPGTRLTVT.

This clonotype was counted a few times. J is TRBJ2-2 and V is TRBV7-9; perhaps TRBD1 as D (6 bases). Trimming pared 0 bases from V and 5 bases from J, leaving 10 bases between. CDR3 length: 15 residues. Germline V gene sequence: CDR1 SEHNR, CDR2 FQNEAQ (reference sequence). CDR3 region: CASSLAQGWTGELFF. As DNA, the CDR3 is TGTGCCAGCAGCTTAGCACAGGGTTGGACCGGGGAGCTGTTTTTT.

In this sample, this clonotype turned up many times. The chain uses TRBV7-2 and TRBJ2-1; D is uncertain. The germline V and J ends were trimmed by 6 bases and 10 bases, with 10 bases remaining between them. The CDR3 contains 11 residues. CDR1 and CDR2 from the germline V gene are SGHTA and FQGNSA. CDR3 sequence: CASRIRAEQFF. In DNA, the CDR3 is TGTGCCAGCAGGATCCGAGCGGAGCAGTTCTTC.

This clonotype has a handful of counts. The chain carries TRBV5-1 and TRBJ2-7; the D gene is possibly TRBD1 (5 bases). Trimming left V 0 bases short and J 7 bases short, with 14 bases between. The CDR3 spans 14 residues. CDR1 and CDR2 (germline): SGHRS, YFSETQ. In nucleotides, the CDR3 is TGCGCCAGCAGCTTGGGTGGGGCCCCTCGGGAGCAGTACTTC. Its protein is CASSLGGAPREQYF.

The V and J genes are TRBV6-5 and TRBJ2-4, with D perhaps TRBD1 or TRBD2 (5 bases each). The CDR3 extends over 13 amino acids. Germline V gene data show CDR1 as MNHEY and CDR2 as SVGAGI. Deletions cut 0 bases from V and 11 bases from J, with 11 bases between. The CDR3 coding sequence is TGTGCCAGCAGTTACTCGGGACCCCACGTTCAGTACTTC. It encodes CASSYSGPHVQYF.

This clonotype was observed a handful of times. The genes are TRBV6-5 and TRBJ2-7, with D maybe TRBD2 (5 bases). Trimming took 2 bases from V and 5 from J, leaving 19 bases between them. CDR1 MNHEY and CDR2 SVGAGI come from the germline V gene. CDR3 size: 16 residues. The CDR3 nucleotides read TGTGCCAGCAGTTACCCTCCGGGGTGCAACAGCGACGAGCAGTACTTC. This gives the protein CASSYPPGCNSDEQYF.

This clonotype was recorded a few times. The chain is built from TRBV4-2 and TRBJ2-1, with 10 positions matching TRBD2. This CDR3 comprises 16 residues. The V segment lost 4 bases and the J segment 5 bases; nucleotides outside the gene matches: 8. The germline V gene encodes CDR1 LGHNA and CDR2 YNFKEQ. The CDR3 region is CASSPKTSGKNNEQFF. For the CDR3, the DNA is TGTGCCAGCAGCCCGAAAACTAGCGGGAAGAACAATGAGCAGTTCTTC.

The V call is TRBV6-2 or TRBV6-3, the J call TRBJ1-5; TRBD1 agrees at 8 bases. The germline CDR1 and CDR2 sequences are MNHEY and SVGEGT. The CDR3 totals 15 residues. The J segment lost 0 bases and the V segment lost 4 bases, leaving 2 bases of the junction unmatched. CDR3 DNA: TGTGCCAGCAGTTCAGGGGGCTATAGCAATCAGCCCCAGCATTTT. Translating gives CASSSGGYSNQPQHF.

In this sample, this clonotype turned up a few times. The CDR3 reads CASSLYRTLVTGANVLTF. The CDR3 DNA reads TGTGCCAGCAGCTTGTATCGGACTCTGGTCACTGGGGCCAACGTCCTGACTTTC. V is TRBV5-5 and J is TRBJ2-6; weak D call: TRBD2 (5 bases). The germline CDR1 and CDR2 sequences are SGHKS and YYEKEE (reference sequence). This CDR3 spans 18 amino acids. Trimming shortened V by 1 base and J by 2 bases, and 16 bases separated the two germline ends.